The next 29 T cell receptor beta chains were all read from a single sample in a study of blood T cell repertoires in COVID-19. Method: immunoSEQ multiplex PCR; TCRdb's copy keeps in-frame clones and lacks some. The table has roughly 78,000 clones, roughly 91% seen once. Sequences were obtained from peripheral blood. The receptor set was obtained from a man in his fifties or sixties with acute or convalescent COVID-19.

The rearrangement links TRBV30 to TRBJ1-2; 7 nucleotides align to TRBD1. The V gene end was trimmed by 8 bases and the J gene end by 2 bases; junction bases not matched to a gene: 8. Germline V gene data show CDR1 as GTSNPN and CDR2 as SVGIG (reference sequence). This CDR3 spans 13 amino acids. The chain's CDR3 is CAGRDSLNYGYTF. CDR3 in DNA: TGTGCCGGCCGGGACAGCTTGAACTATGGCTACACCTTC. The whole variable domain, filled in from reference TRBV30 and TRBJ1-2, reads SQTIHQWPATLVQPVGSPLSLECTVEGTSNPNLYWYRQAAGRGLQLLFYSVGIGQISSEVPQNLSASRPQDRQFILSSKKLLLSDSGFYLCAGRDSLNYGYTFGSGTRLTVV.

The chain is built from TRBV24-1 and TRBJ2-1; 9 bases match TRBD2. This CDR3 is 16 amino acids long. The V gene's germline CDR1 is KGHDR and CDR2 SFDVKD. V lost 4 bases and J lost 3; bases outside the gene matches: 6. This CDR3 is CATSETSGRYYNEQFF. In DNA, the CDR3 is TGTGCCACCAGTGAGACTAGCGGCCGATACTACAATGAGCAGTTCTTC.

The chain carries TRBV28 and TRBJ1-4; TRBD1 matches 12 bases. J gave up 3 bases and V 4 bases, and 3 bases lay outside the gene matches. The CDR3 consists of 16 residues. Per germline, CDR1 MDHEN and CDR2 SYDVKM. The CDR3 is CASSWDRGRANEKLFF. DNA of the CDR3: TGTGCCAGCAGTTGGGACAGGGGGCGGGCTAATGAAAAACTGTTTTTT.

J is TRBJ2-1 and V is TRBV29-1, with 8 positions matching TRBD1. With 7 bases clipped from V and 4 bases from J, the junction kept 9 bases outside the gene matches. The CDR3 is 14 residues long. Germline lookup yields CDR1 SQVTM and CDR2 ANQGSEA. In DNA, the CDR3 is TGCAGCGCGGGACAGGACATGGGGTACAATGAGCAGTTCTTC. Amino acid sequence: CSAGQDMGYNEQFF.

The chain joins TRBV7-3 to TRBJ1-1; D not certain. Germline-derived CDR1 and CDR2 are SGHTA and FQGTGA. The CDR3 loop spans 14 amino acids. V was cut by 2 bases and J by 4 bases, with 11 bases left in between. The CDR3 reads CASSLGPKPTEAFF. The CDR3 coding sequence is TGTGCCAGCAGCTTAGGCCCCAAACCCACTGAAGCTTTCTTT.

The chain employs TRBV24-1 and TRBJ2-6, with D possibly TRBD2 on 5 matching bases. V dropped 3 bases and J dropped 1 base, with 6 bases sitting between them. Germline CDR1 KGHDR, CDR2 SFDVKD. The CDR3 is made up of 15 amino acids. CDR3 sequence reads: CATSDPGSGANVLTF. The DNA for the CDR3 is TGTGCCACCAGTGATCCGGGGTCTGGGGCCAACGTCCTGACTTTC.

J is TRBJ1-4 and V is TRBV24-1; D remains ambiguous. CDR1 and CDR2 (germline): KGHDR, SFDVKD. The CDR3 has 15 residues. Trimming took 6 bases from V and 0 from J, leaving 10 bases between them. CDR3 loop: CATSPGDATNEKLFF. The CDR3 coding sequence is TGTGCCACCAGTCCCGGGGATGCAACTAATGAAAAACTGTTTTTT.

This clone has only a few counts. The chain is built from TRBV14 and TRBJ1-1; D uncertain. With 4 bases removed from V and 2 bases from J, the gap between germline ends came to 11 bases. Germline CDR1 reads SGHDN; CDR2 reads FVKESK. The CDR3 extends over 14 amino acids. The DNA for the CDR3 is TGTGCCAGCAGCCTAAAGATAACTAACACTGAAGCTTTCTTT. Protein sequence: CASSLKITNTEAFF.

V usage is TRBV5-4 and J usage is TRBJ2-5, with D possibly matching TRBD1 (5 bases). Per germline, CDR1 SGHNT and CDR2 YYREEE (reference sequence). V was clipped by 1 base and J by 3 bases, with 10 bases between them. The CDR3 runs 14 residues. The CDR3 nucleotides read TGTGCCAGCAGCTTGAAGGACAAGAAAGAGACCCAGTACTTC. Its translation is CASSLKDKKETQYF.

The V call is TRBV5-8, the J call TRBJ2-2, with TRBD2 identical over 7 bases. With 3 bases clipped from V and 0 bases from J, the junction kept 5 bases outside the gene matches. Germline V lookup: CDR1 SGHTS, CDR2 YDEGEE. This CDR3 is 16 amino acids long. Here the CDR3 DNA reads TGTGCCAGCAGCTCGGGCCTAGCGGCGAACACCGGGGAGCTGTTTTTT. Its protein product is CASSSGLAANTGELFF. The full variable domain, its missing parts supplied by reference TRBV5-8 and TRBJ2-2, is EAGVTQSPTHLIKTRGQQATLRCSPISGHTSVYWYQQALGLGLQFLLWYDEGEERNRGNFPPRFSGRQFPNYSSELNVNALELEDSALYLCASSSGLAANTGELFFGEGSRLTVL.

The rearrangement joins TRBV19 to TRBJ2-7; 10 bases line up with TRBD2. V lost 3 bases, J lost 0 bases, and 5 bases stayed unmatched. In germline, CDR1 is LNHDA, CDR2 SQIVND (reference sequence). The CDR3 runs 16 residues. The CDR3 here is CASSIAGTSASYEQYF. The CDR3 nucleotides read TGTGCCAGTAGTATCGCCGGGACTAGCGCCTCCTACGAGCAGTACTTC.

J is TRBJ2-3 and V is TRBV29-1; the D gene is possibly TRBD2 (6 bases). The CDR3 length is 14 residues. The germline gives CDR1 SQVTM, CDR2 ANQGSEA. Trimming pared 3 bases from V and 3 bases from J, leaving 13 bases between. CDR3 DNA sequence: TGCAGCGTTGATGTTGCGGGGTTAACAGATACGCAGTATTTT. Protein product: CSVDVAGLTDTQYF.

Concerning this clone itself: Likely a read error: the CDR3 ends without its conserved phenylalanine or tryptophan. The DNA is omitted, as the CDR3 cannot be located on it reliably, and the CDR3 follows TCRdb's listing. J is TRBJ1-2 and V is TRBV28. The germline V gene has CDR1 MDHEN and CDR2 SYDVKM. A total of 12 residues make up the CDR3, ends included. CDR3 amino acids: CATGGTGRTLSV.

The CDR3 protein is CASSPMTNNEQFF. For the CDR3, the DNA is TGTGCCAGCTCACCAATGACAAACAATGAGCAGTTCTTC. The V and J genes are TRBV18 and TRBJ2-1; D not resolved. CDR1 is KGHSH, CDR2 LQKENI, per germline. The CDR3 totals 13 residues. V was trimmed by 2 bases and J by 5 bases, leaving 7 bases between them.

The chain joins TRBV24-1 to TRBJ2-2; 11 positions agree with TRBD1. Unmatched junction bases numbered 6, after V lost 6 bases and J lost 7 bases. The CDR3 spans 15 residues. Germline V CDR1 and CDR2: KGHDR, SFDVKD. CDR3 coding DNA: TGTGCCACCAGTATGGACAGGGGGCCGGGCGGGGAGCTGTTTTTT. This codes for CATSMDRGPGGELFF.

J is TRBJ2-1 and V is TRBV29-1; TRBD2 might be the D (5 bases). V shed 6 bases and J shed 5 bases, with 26 bases lying between them. Germline V lookup: CDR1 SQVTM, CDR2 ANQGSEA. This CDR3 is built from 17 residues. This CDR3 is CSVRPVGEFELNNEQFF. In DNA, the CDR3 is TGCAGCGTCCGCCCTGTGGGAGAATTTGAATTGAACAATGAGCAGTTCTTC.

The CDR3 loop reads CASSEAGTGKLFF. Written as DNA, the CDR3 is TGTGCCAGCAGTGAAGCCGGGACAGGGAAGCTGTTTTTT. The J gene is TRBJ2-2, the V gene TRBV6-1; 9 nucleotides agree with TRBD1. V shed 0 bases, J shed 12 bases, and the junction held 2 bases outside the gene matches. Germline V CDR1 and CDR2: MNHNS, SASEGT. This CDR3 is built from 13 residues.

The chain employs TRBV5-1 and TRBJ2-5; the D gene is possibly TRBD1 (7 bases). Trimming took 4 bases from V and 1 from J, leaving 11 bases between them. CDR1 and CDR2 from the germline V gene are SGHRS and YFSETQ. The CDR3 length is 14 residues. The CDR3 reads CASSGGTVQETQYF. Written as DNA, the CDR3 is TGCGCCAGCAGCGGGGGGACAGTCCAAGAGACCCAGTACTTC.

The rearrangement uses TRBV5-1 and TRBJ1-6; TRBD1 aligns across 7 bases. There are 16 residues in the CDR3. Germline V CDR1 and CDR2: SGHRS, YFSETQ. V was pared by 0 bases and J by 8 bases, with 8 bases of the junction left unmatched. CDR3 DNA sequence: TGCGCCAGCAGCTTGGTCTTGAGGGGGCGAGATTCACCCCTCCACTTT. It translates to CASSLVLRGRDSPLHF.

The chain couples TRBV7-3 to TRBJ2-3; no clear D gene. The CDR3 sequence is 14 residues long. CDR1 is SGHTA, CDR2 FQGTGA, per germline. Trimming pared 1 base from V and 1 base from J, leaving 6 bases between. The CDR3 sequence: CASSLNPGTDTQYF. CDR3 DNA sequence: TGTGCCAGCAGCTTAAATCCGGGCACAGATACGCAGTATTTT.

This rearrangement joins TRBV5-1 to TRBJ2-3, with a weak D call TRBD2 (6 bases). V dropped 0 bases and J dropped 6 bases, with 17 bases sitting between them. The germline gives CDR1 SGHRS, CDR2 YFSETQ. The CDR3 extends over 16 amino acids. The CDR3 DNA follows: TGCGCCAGCAGCTTGGAAGAGACTAGAGGTACCGATACGCAGTATTTT. Its protein is CASSLEETRGTDTQYF.

This clone occurred a few times. The chain uses TRBV10-3 and TRBJ1-2; 9 bases line up with TRBD1. Germline CDR1 reads ENHRY; CDR2 reads SYGVKD. The CDR3 spans 16 residues. The junction had 8 bases not matched to a gene; V was cut back by 0 bases and J by 6 bases. The CDR3 DNA follows: TGTGCCATCAGTGAGTCTGTGGACAGGGGTTCGGATGGCTACACCTTC. Translated: CAISESVDRGSDGYTF.

The CDR3 nucleotides read TGTGCCACCAGTACCGCAGGGGCCCACGACCTCACAGATACGCAGTATTTT. It encodes CATSTAGAHDLTDTQYF. This chain uses TRBV24-1 with TRBJ2-3; D is perhaps TRBD1 (6 bases). The CDR3 covers 17 residues. Trimming pared 6 bases from V and 2 bases from J, leaving 20 bases between. Germline values: CDR1 KGHDR, CDR2 SFDVKD.

The V gene is TRBV5-1, the J gene TRBJ2-2; the D gene is possibly TRBD1 (5 bases). The CDR3 covers 15 residues. The ends were cut back, 4 bases at V and 1 base at J, with 11 bases in the middle. CDR1 is SGHRS, CDR2 YFSETQ, per germline. CDR3 protein: CASSPDTWNTGELFF. CDR3 sequence (DNA): TGCGCCAGCAGCCCGGACACCTGGAACACCGGGGAGCTGTTTTTT. The variable domain in full, with the rest retrieved from reference TRBV5-1 and TRBJ2-2, is KAGVTQTPRYLIKTRGQQVTLSCSPISGHRSVSWYQQTPGQGLQFLFEYFSETQRNKGNFPGRFSGRQFSNSRSEMNVSTLELGDSALYLCASSPDTWNTGELFFGEGSRLTVL.

The V gene is TRBV19, the J gene TRBJ1-4, with D unclear. There are 15 residues in the CDR3. Between the trimmed V and J ends, which lost 5 bases and 0 bases, there was a span of 10 bases. Germline V gene sequence: CDR1 LNHDA, CDR2 SQIVND (reference sequence). DNA of the CDR3: TGTGCCAGTAGTCTCTCAGTTGCAACTAATGAAAAACTGTTTTTT. This translates into CASSLSVATNEKLFF.

V usage is TRBV27 and J usage is TRBJ2-2; the match to TRBD2 covers 13 bases. Germline CDR1 is MNHEY and CDR2 is SMNVEV (reference sequence). There are 17 residues in the CDR3. V shed 4 bases and J 3 bases; nucleotides not matched to a gene: 5. CDR3 sequence (DNA): TGTGCCAGCAGTTCTGGGACTAGCGGGATTTACACCGGGGAGCTGTTTTTT. This encodes CASSSGTSGIYTGELFF.

This clone showed up just once. The V call is TRBV19, the J call TRBJ2-7; 7 nucleotides agree with TRBD1. CDR3 length equals 13 residues. The germline gives CDR1 LNHDA, CDR2 SQIVND (reference sequence). With V trimmed by 3 bases and J by 3 bases, 2 bases remained unmatched. The CDR3 region has the DNA TGTGCCAGTAGTATTGCAGGGGGCTACGAGCAGTACTTC. Its protein product is CASSIAGGYEQYF.

The chain carries TRBV6-1 and TRBJ1-2, with 8 nucleotides matching TRBD1. The CDR3 consists of 15 residues. Germline V gene data show CDR1 as MNHNS and CDR2 as SASEGT. The trim removed 2 bases at V and 2 bases at J, leaving 4 bases unmatched. CDR3 bases: TGTGCCAGCAGTGAATTAGGACAGGGAAACTATGGCTACACCTTC. Its protein product is CASSELGQGNYGYTF.

This clone was seen just once. The chain employs TRBV30 and TRBJ2-5; D may be TRBD2 (7 bases). The germline V and J ends were trimmed by 0 bases and 6 bases, with 14 bases remaining between them. CDR1 is GTSNPN, CDR2 SVGIG, per germline (reference sequence). The CDR3 has 14 residues. CDR3 protein: CAWSVLIGGQTQYF. CDR3 sequence (DNA): TGTGCCTGGAGTGTATTGATCGGGGGGCAGACCCAGTACTTC.